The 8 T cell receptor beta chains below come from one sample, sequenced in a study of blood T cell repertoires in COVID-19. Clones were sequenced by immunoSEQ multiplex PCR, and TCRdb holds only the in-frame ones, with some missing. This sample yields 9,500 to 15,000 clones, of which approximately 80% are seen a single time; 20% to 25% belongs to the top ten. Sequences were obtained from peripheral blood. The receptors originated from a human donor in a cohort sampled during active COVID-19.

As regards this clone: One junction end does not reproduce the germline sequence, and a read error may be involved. CDR3: CATKGFWGGGYF. The CDR3 nucleotides read TGTGCCACCAAGGGGTTCTGGGGCGGGGGGTATTTC. This sequence joins TRBV10-3 and TRBJ2-7, with 8 bases that match TRBD2. The CDR3 contains 12 residues. Germline-derived CDR1 and CDR2 are ENHRY and SYGVKD.

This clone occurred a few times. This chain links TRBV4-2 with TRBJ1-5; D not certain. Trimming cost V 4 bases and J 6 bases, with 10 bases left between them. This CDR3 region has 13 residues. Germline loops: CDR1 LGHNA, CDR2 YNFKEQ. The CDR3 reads CASSPGLGQPQHF. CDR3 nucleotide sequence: TGTGCCAGCAGCCCGGGGTTGGGTCAGCCCCAGCATTTT.

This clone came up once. CDR3 nucleotide sequence: TGTGCCTGGAGCCGGACATTCTCTGGAAACACCATATATTTT. Amino acids: CAWSRTFSGNTIYF. This chain connects TRBV30 to TRBJ1-3; D is perhaps TRBD1 (5 bases). Germline V lookup: CDR1 GTSNPN, CDR2 SVGIG (reference sequence). V lost 3 bases, J lost 0 bases, and 9 bases lay in between. This CDR3 contains 14 residues.

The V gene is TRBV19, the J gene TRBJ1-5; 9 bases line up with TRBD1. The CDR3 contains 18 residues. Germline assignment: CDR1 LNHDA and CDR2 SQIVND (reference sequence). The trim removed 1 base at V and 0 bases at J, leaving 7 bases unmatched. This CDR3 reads CASSIVQGAYYSNQPQHF. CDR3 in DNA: TGTGCCAGTAGTATAGTACAGGGGGCTTACTATAGCAATCAGCCCCAGCATTTT.

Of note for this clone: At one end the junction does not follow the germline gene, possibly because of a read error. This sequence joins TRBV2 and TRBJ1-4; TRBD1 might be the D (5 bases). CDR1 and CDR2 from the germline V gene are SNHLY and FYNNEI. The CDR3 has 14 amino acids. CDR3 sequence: CASSEGWGGEKLFF. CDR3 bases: TGTGCCAGCAGCGAAGGCTGGGGGGGTGAAAAACTGTTTTTT.

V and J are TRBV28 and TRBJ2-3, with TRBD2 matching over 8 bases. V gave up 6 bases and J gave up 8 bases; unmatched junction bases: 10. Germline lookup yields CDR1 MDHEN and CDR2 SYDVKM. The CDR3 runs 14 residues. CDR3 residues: CASSLAGYGGTQYF. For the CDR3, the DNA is TGTGCCAGCAGCTTAGCGGGGTATGGGGGTACGCAGTATTTT.

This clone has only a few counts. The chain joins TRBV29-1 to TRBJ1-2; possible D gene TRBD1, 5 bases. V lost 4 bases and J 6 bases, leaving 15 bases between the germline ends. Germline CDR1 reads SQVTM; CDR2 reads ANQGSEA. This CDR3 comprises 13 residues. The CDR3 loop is CSVVSARVDGYTF. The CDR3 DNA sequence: TGCAGCGTTGTTTCGGCCAGGGTGGATGGCTACACCTTC.

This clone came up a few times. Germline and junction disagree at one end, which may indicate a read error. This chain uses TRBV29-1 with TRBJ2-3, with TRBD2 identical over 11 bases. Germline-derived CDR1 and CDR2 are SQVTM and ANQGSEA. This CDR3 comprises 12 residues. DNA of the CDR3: TGCAGCGTGGGGACTAGCGGAGCCCTGGGGAATTTT. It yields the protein CSVGTSGALGNF.